This T cell receptor (beta chain) was retrieved from a study of blood T cells in healthy people across ages. A second PCR, run for about 6 to 12 cycles, used a sample-barcoded 5' primer plus a J-beta primer mix. Each CDR3 protein is one row after TCRdb ran MiXCR on the 5' RACE reads. The data contain 250,000 to 300,000 distinct CDR3 sequences, around 29% of them singletons. The trim removed 6 bases at V and 2 bases at J, leaving 6 bases unmatched. Germline CDR1 is DFQATT and CDR2 is SNEGSKA (reference sequence). The CDR3 length is 13 residues. The clonotype was recovered from a woman aged 70 to 79 in good health. Sequencing was carried out using blood. This chain joins TRBV20-1 and TRBJ2-7, with 8 nucleotides matching TRBD1. CDR3 DNA: TGCAGTGCAGGACAGGGCTTTACCTACGAGCAGTACTTC. Protein product: CSAGQGFTYEQYF.